The 16 T cell receptor beta chains reported below all come from one sample, sequenced in a study of T cells in Graves' hyperthyroidism and ophthalmopathy. Amplification of TCR beta CDR3 regions was performed using RNA transcripts as template. Primed by the HTBI set, a first-round RT-PCR was run on the TCR CDR3. TCRdb processed the multiplex PCR reads anew with MiXCR; each CDR3 protein has one entry. The data hold some 530,000 distinct CDR3 sequences, with less than 25% observed a single time. Sequencing was carried out using blood. All receptors derive from a woman in her 70s with Graves' ophthalmopathy.

This chain connects TRBV11-2 to TRBJ2-1; 7 bases fit TRBD2. CDR1 SGHAT and CDR2 FQNNGV come from the germline V gene. The CDR3 is made up of 14 amino acids. V lost 8 bases, J lost 0 bases, and 4 bases stayed unmatched. The CDR3 region has the DNA TGTGCCAGCTGGGGGGGAGGCTCCTACAATGAGCAGTTCTTC. It specifies CASWGGGSYNEQFF.

Many counts were recorded for this clonotype. The chain joins TRBV29-1 to TRBJ1-3; 9 bases align to TRBD1. Germline V CDR1 and CDR2: SQVTM, ANQGSEA. This CDR3 has 13 amino acids. The junction had 5 bases not matched to a gene; V was cut back by 7 bases and J by 4 bases. The CDR3 sequence: CSAGQGVGNTIYF. CDR3 in DNA: TGCAGCGCGGGACAGGGTGTGGGAAACACCATATATTTT. Looking up the rest from reference TRBV29-1 and TRBJ1-3 gives the full variable domain: SAVISQKPSRDICQRGTSLTIQCQVDSQVTMMFWYRQQPGQSLTLIATANQGSEATYESGFVIDKFPISRPNLTFSTLTVSNMSPEDSSIYLCSAGQGVGNTIYFGEGSWLTVV.

This clonotype was observed many times. V is TRBV27 and J is TRBJ2-1; 9 bases are a match to TRBD2. V lost 11 bases, J lost 4 bases, and 12 bases stayed unmatched. Germline CDR1 is MNHEY and CDR2 is SMNVEV (reference sequence). CDR3 length: 15 amino acids. The CDR3 DNA sequence: TGTGCCCGAGGAGGGTTCACTAGCGGGTACAATGAGCAGTTCTTC. This codes for CARGGFTSGYNEQFF.

This clonotype was picked up a small number of times. V is TRBV7-6 and J is TRBJ2-5; 10 nucleotides line up with TRBD1. V was clipped by 1 base and J by 5 bases; unmatched bases: 13. Germline V gene data show CDR1 as SGHVS and CDR2 as FNYEAQ. CDR3 length equals 18 residues. CDR3 amino acids: CASSLGVPGDRGVETQYF. The CDR3 DNA is TGTGCCAGCAGCTTAGGAGTCCCTGGGGACAGGGGCGTTGAGACCCAGTACTTC.

This clonotype was recorded once. This chain uses TRBV20-1 with TRBJ2-6, with TRBD2 as a possible D gene (5 bases). The ends were cut back, 0 bases at V and 1 base at J, with 16 bases in the middle. The length of the CDR3 is 18 residues. The germline gives CDR1 DFQATT, CDR2 SNEGSKA (reference sequence). The CDR3, as DNA: TGCAGTGCTAGAGATGAGACAAGCGGACTGTCTGGGGCCAACGTCCTGACTTTC. Protein: CSARDETSGLSGANVLTF.

This chain connects TRBV5-5 to TRBJ1-1, with D possibly TRBD1 on 6 matching bases. The CDR3 has 14 residues. Germline-derived CDR1 and CDR2 are SGHKS and YYEKEE (reference sequence). The germline V and J ends were trimmed by 5 bases and 1 base, with 12 bases remaining between them. The chain's CDR3 is CASRLQGQNTEAFF. CDR3 DNA sequence: TGTGCCAGCAGATTACAGGGTCAGAACACTGAAGCTTTCTTT.

This clonotype was picked up many times. This chain links TRBV6-1 with TRBJ1-4; TRBD1 matches 9 bases. V dropped 5 bases and J dropped 7; count of bases not matched to a gene: 5. The CDR3 covers 14 residues. Germline assignment: CDR1 MNHNS and CDR2 SASEGT. This CDR3 reads CASSTGGSIEKLFF. The CDR3 DNA is TGTGCCAGCAGTACAGGGGGCTCGATTGAAAAACTGTTTTTT.

This clonotype was detected only a few times. The chain couples TRBV5-1 to TRBJ2-2; D unresolved. The V end was cut by 0 bases, the J end by 7 bases, with 7 bases between. This CDR3 spans 13 amino acids. The germline V gene encodes CDR1 SGHRS and CDR2 YFSETQ. The CDR3 coding sequence is TGCGCCAGCAGCTTGGGCGAGAGCGGGGAGCTGTTTTTT. Translated, it gives CASSLGESGELFF.

The chain is built from TRBV3-1 and TRBJ1-5; D remains unclear. This CDR3 region has 13 residues. V lost 1 base and J 6 bases, leaving 7 bases between the germline ends. CDR1 LGHDT and CDR2 YNNKEL come from the germline V gene (reference sequence). The CDR3 nucleotides read TGTGCCAGCAGCCAAGTTAGTGGTCAGCCCCAGCATTTT. This codes for CASSQVSGQPQHF.

The chain is built from TRBV20-1 and TRBJ1-2; 8 bases match TRBD1. The CDR3 contains 13 residues. The V gene end was trimmed by 5 bases and the J gene end by 6 bases; junction bases not matched to a gene: 8. Per the germline V gene, CDR1 is DFQATT and CDR2 is SNEGSKA (reference sequence). CDR3 DNA: TGCAGTGCTTGGACAGGGTCGCTTAATGGCTACACCTTC. This gives the protein CSAWTGSLNGYTF.

This rearrangement joins TRBV27 to TRBJ1-5, with 8 bases aligning to TRBD1. The V segment lost 2 bases and the J segment 6 bases; nucleotides outside the gene matches: 15. Germline CDR1 and CDR2: MNHEY and SMNVEV (reference sequence). CDR3 length: 18 amino acids. The CDR3 loop reads CASSLTGPQGAMGQPQHF. CDR3 coding DNA: TGTGCCAGCAGTTTAACAGGACCGCAGGGGGCCATGGGTCAGCCCCAGCATTTT.

A few counts support this clonotype. The chain combines TRBV5-6 with TRBJ2-5, with 7 bases that match TRBD2. The CDR3 has 15 residues. CDR1 is SGHDT, CDR2 YYEEEE, per germline. The V gene end was trimmed by 2 bases and the J gene end by 2 bases; junction bases not matched to a gene: 6. The CDR3 region has the DNA TGTGCCAGCAGCTTCGCAACAGCGGGACAAGAGACCCAGTACTTC. Amino acid sequence: CASSFATAGQETQYF.

The gene calls are TRBV11-2 and TRBJ2-3; D possibly corresponds to TRBD2 (6 bases). The ends were cut back, 5 bases at V and 2 bases at J, with 20 bases in the middle. CDR1 and CDR2 (germline): SGHAT, FQNNGV. This CDR3 comprises 17 residues. The CDR3 region is CASSGALSRGITDTQYF. As DNA, the CDR3 is TGTGCCAGCAGCGGGGCCCTCTCCCGGGGGATCACAGATACGCAGTATTTT. The full variable domain, in which reference TRBV11-2 and TRBJ2-3 provide the parts outside the CDR3, is EAGVAQSPRYKIIEKRQSVAFWCNPISGHATLYWYQQILGQGPKLLIQFQNNGVVDDSQLPKDRFSAERLKGVDSTLKIQPAKLEDSAVYLCASSGALSRGITDTQYFGPGTRLTVL.

This chain uses TRBV7-2 with TRBJ2-1; TRBD2 aligns across 8 bases. V dropped 2 bases and J dropped 7; count of bases not matched to a gene: 10. Germline V gives CDR1 SGHTA, CDR2 FQGNSA. The CDR3 runs to 16 residues. Written as DNA, the CDR3 is TGTGCCAGCAGCTTACTAGCGGGTTTTTCGAGGAATGAGCAGTTCTTC. Its translation is CASSLLAGFSRNEQFF.

The chain has TRBV28 and TRBJ2-3; 9 nucleotides agree with TRBD1. Germline CDR1 MDHEN, CDR2 SYDVKM. The CDR3 spans 17 residues. Germline trimming cut 8 bases from V and 6 bases from J; bases unmatched to any gene: 18. The DNA of the CDR3 is TGTGCCAGCTCACCACTCCTGGGACAGGGCCAGACGGATACGCAGTATTTT. This gives the protein CASSPLLGQGQTDTQYF.

The rearrangement uses TRBV27 and TRBJ1-1, with D maybe TRBD1 (6 bases). Trimming removed 4 bases from V and 10 bases from J, with 16 bases in between. Germline assignment: CDR1 MNHEY and CDR2 SMNVEV (reference sequence). This CDR3 contains 13 residues. This chain's CDR3 is CASSSGQFGLAFF. The CDR3 nucleotides read TGTGCCAGCAGTTCAGGACAGTTCGGGTTAGCTTTCTTT.